Presented here are 28 T cell receptor beta chains from one specimen sequenced in a study of T cells in Graves' hyperthyroidism and ophthalmopathy. Amplification targeted TCR beta CDR3 regions from RNA transcripts. Researchers ran a first-round RT-PCR on the TCR CDR3 using the HTBI primer set. Via MiXCR, TCRdb re-called the multiplex PCR reads, giving one row per CDR3 protein. This table holds around 300,000 distinct CDR3 sequences, around 20% found once. What was sequenced was blood. The receptors here all came from a man aged 50 to 60 with Graves' ophthalmopathy.

The genes are TRBV10-3 and TRBJ2-3; either TRBD1 or TRBD2 may fit D (5 bases each). V lost 6 bases and J 4 bases, leaving 17 bases between the germline ends. The CDR3 runs to 15 residues. Germline CDR1 reads ENHRY; CDR2 reads SYGVKD. CDR3 protein: CAIRSGTRAPDTQYF. The CDR3 region has the DNA TGTGCCATCAGATCCGGGACGCGGGCCCCAGATACGCAGTATTTT.

This clonotype was recorded many times. The V call is TRBV11-2, the J call TRBJ2-1; D is unclear. Germline lookup yields CDR1 SGHAT and CDR2 FQNNGV. The CDR3 consists of 11 residues. Trimming left V 4 bases short and J 6 bases short, with 4 bases between. The CDR3 coding sequence is TGTGCCAGCAGCTACGCCAATGAGCAGTTCTTC. Translation: CASSYANEQFF.

This clonotype has a count of ten or more. The rearrangement uses TRBV29-1 and TRBJ2-5; weak D call: TRBD2 (7 bases). This CDR3 spans 17 amino acids. CDR1 is SQVTM and CDR2 is ANQGSEA in the germline V gene. Trimming cost V 5 bases and J 4 bases, with 26 bases left between them. CDR3 DNA sequence: TGCAGCGTTAACTCACCGGGGGGCAGAGGTGCGGGAGAGACCCAGTACTTC. This gives the protein CSVNSPGGRGAGETQYF.

This clonotype showed up many times. V is TRBV7-7 and J is TRBJ2-1, with D perhaps matching TRBD1 or TRBD2 (5 bases each). V was shortened by 6 bases and J by 7 bases, with 13 bases between the two germline ends. Looked up from germline, CDR1 is SSHAT and CDR2 is FNYEAQ (reference sequence). This CDR3 is 13 amino acids long. CDR3: CASSPGTGNEQFF. The CDR3 region has the DNA TGTGCCAGCAGTCCCGGGACGGGAAATGAGCAGTTCTTC. The full variable domain, its missing parts supplied by reference TRBV7-7 and TRBJ2-1, is GAGVSQSPRYKVTKRGQDVTLRCDPISSHATLYWYQQALGQGPEFLTYFNYEAQPDKSGLPSDRFSAERPEGSISTLTIQRTEQRDSAMYRCASSPGTGNEQFFGPGTRLTVL.

This rearrangement joins TRBV6-1 to TRBJ1-1; D possibly corresponds to TRBD1 (6 bases). Trimming cost V 3 bases and J 1 base, with 15 bases left between them. The CDR3 runs to 16 residues. Germline V gene sequence: CDR1 MNHNS, CDR2 SASEGT. In nucleotides, the CDR3 is TGTGCCAGCAGTGACTGGCGGGGGCAGGGGAACACTGAAGCTTTCTTT. Protein: CASSDWRGQGNTEAFF.

A note on this clonotype: This clone may be a read error of a much larger clone one base away. This chain's CDR3 is CARRGDSSYEQYF. CDR3 coding DNA: TGTGCCCGGAGGGGGGACAGTTCCTACGAGCAGTACTTC. The rearrangement links TRBV30 to TRBJ2-7; a weak D match, TRBD1 (7 bases). Germline values: CDR1 GTSNPN, CDR2 SVGIG (reference sequence). CDR3 size: 13 residues.

V is TRBV24-1 and J is TRBJ2-3; 11 bases match TRBD2. Germline trimming cut 3 bases from V and 9 bases from J; bases unmatched to any gene: 13. The V gene's germline CDR1 is KGHDR and CDR2 SFDVKD. The CDR3 covers 17 residues. CDR3 sequence: CATSDPSGRGTSGTQYF. CDR3 bases: TGTGCCACCAGTGATCCCTCTGGACGCGGGACTAGCGGAACGCAGTATTTT.

This clonotype was picked up many times. The chain has TRBV28 and TRBJ2-1, with D perhaps TRBD1 (5 bases). This CDR3 contains 14 residues. Trimming cost V 1 base and J 9 bases, with 13 bases left between them. Germline V gene data show CDR1 as MDHEN and CDR2 as SYDVKM. The CDR3 here is CASSLSQGRSEQFF. The CDR3 DNA follows: TGTGCCAGCAGTTTATCCCAGGGCCGGAGTGAGCAGTTCTTC.

The J gene is TRBJ2-5, the V gene TRBV7-3; no clear D gene. The CDR3 has 12 amino acids. Germline V gene data show CDR1 as SGHTA and CDR2 as FQGTGA. V lost 4 bases to trimming and J lost 7 bases, with 10 bases between them. This chain's CDR3 is CASSSPPGTQYF. CDR3 sequence (DNA): TGTGCCAGCAGCTCCCCCCCAGGGACCCAGTACTTC.

A few counts support this clonotype. The V call is TRBV12-3 or TRBV12-4, the J call TRBJ2-3, with a weak D call TRBD1 (5 bases). V lost 5 bases, J lost 0 bases, and 15 bases lay in between. The CDR3 covers 16 residues. The CDR3: CASSPDSLISTDTQYF. CDR3 DNA sequence: TGTGCCAGCAGTCCCGACAGCCTCATAAGCACAGATACGCAGTATTTT.

This clonotype was recorded a few times. V gene TRBV20-1 combines with J gene TRBJ2-5; D might be TRBD2 (6 bases). Trimming took off 0 bases at V and 3 bases at J, with 14 bases between the two ends. Looked up from germline, CDR1 is DFQATT and CDR2 is SNEGSKA (reference sequence). There are 15 residues in the CDR3. The CDR3 sequence: CSAREDGSGKETQYF. CDR3 nucleotide sequence: TGCAGTGCTAGAGAGGACGGGAGTGGAAAAGAGACCCAGTACTTC.

Comments on this clonotype: A much larger clone differs by one base, so this may be a read error. V gene TRBV12-3 or TRBV12-4 combines with J gene TRBJ2-3; D may correspond to TRBD1 or TRBD2 (5 bases each). The CDR3 has 16 amino acids. The germline V and J ends were trimmed by 5 bases and 5 bases, with 20 bases remaining between them. The CDR3 protein is CASSPGAQTEEDTQYF. The CDR3 DNA reads TGTGCCAGCAGTCCCGGGGCCCAGACAGAAGAAGATACGCAGTATTTT.

V usage is TRBV20-1 and J usage is TRBJ2-1; TRBD2 matches 13 bases. CDR3 length: 15 residues. CDR1 is DFQATT, CDR2 SNEGSKA, per germline (reference sequence). After removal of 2 bases from V and 6 bases from J, the junction contained 4 bases not matched to a gene. This chain's CDR3 is CSARHGTSGTNEQFF. The CDR3 DNA sequence: TGCAGTGCTAGACATGGGACTAGCGGGACCAATGAGCAGTTCTTC.

For the CDR3, the DNA is TGCGCCAGCAGCCAAGGGGGGGGGGCTGGAGAGACCCAGTACTTC. Translated, it gives CASSQGGGAGETQYF. This chain uses TRBV4-1 with TRBJ2-5; the D gene is possibly TRBD2 (7 bases). There are 15 residues in the CDR3. In germline, CDR1 is MGHRA, CDR2 YSYEKL. The V end lost 1 base, the J end lost 4 bases, and 13 bases lay between the germline ends.

This clonotype was seen a handful of times. The chain joins TRBV4-1 to TRBJ1-3; D unresolved. V was shortened by 0 bases and J by 1 base, with 7 bases between the two germline ends. The CDR3 length is 15 residues. Germline V gene data show CDR1 as MGHRA and CDR2 as YSYEKL. In DNA, the CDR3 is TGCGCCAGCAGCCAAGATGAGAGTTCTGGAAACACCATATATTTT. It is translated as CASSQDESSGNTIYF.

The V and J genes are TRBV2 and TRBJ2-2; 8 nucleotides match TRBD1. J gave up 0 bases and V 7 bases, and 7 bases lay outside the gene matches. CDR1 is SNHLY and CDR2 is FYNNEI in the germline V gene. The CDR3 sequence is 16 residues long. CDR3 amino acids: CASNLDRATNTGELFF. Here the CDR3 DNA reads TGTGCCAGCAATCTGGACAGGGCGACGAACACCGGGGAGCTGTTTTTT.

This clonotype occurred many times. The chain couples TRBV5-6 to TRBJ2-5; D unclear. The CDR3 totals 12 residues. Looked up from germline, CDR1 is SGHDT and CDR2 is YYEEEE. Trimming pared 0 bases from V and 6 bases from J, leaving 6 bases between. This CDR3 is CASSLGGKTQYF. In nucleotides, the CDR3 is TGTGCCAGCAGCTTGGGGGGAAAGACCCAGTACTTC.

V and J are TRBV20-1 and TRBJ1-5, with 8 bases fitting TRBD1. J lost 2 bases, V lost 7 bases, and 1 base had no gene match. Germline values: CDR1 DFQATT, CDR2 SNEGSKA (reference sequence). This CDR3 has 12 residues. The CDR3 sequence is CSVDRGNQPQHF. CDR3 in DNA: TGCAGTGTGGACAGGGGCAATCAGCCCCAGCATTTT.

There are many counts of this clonotype. V and J are TRBV18 and TRBJ2-3; 7 positions match TRBD1. J lost 0 bases, V lost 5 bases, and 5 bases had no gene match. The CDR3 has 15 residues. Germline-derived CDR1 and CDR2 are KGHSH and LQKENI. CDR3 loop: CASSGQALSTDTQYF. CDR3 bases: TGTGCCAGCTCAGGACAGGCATTAAGCACAGATACGCAGTATTTT.

This clonotype showed up many times. The rearrangement uses TRBV3-1 and TRBJ1-3; D ambiguous. V dropped 1 base and J dropped 4 bases, with 8 bases sitting between them. CDR1 and CDR2 from the germline V gene are LGHDT and YNNKEL (reference sequence). The CDR3 spans 14 residues. For the CDR3, the DNA is TGTGCCAGCAGCCAAGTTGACATCGGAAACACCATATATTTT. This translates into CASSQVDIGNTIYF.

Remarks on this clonotype: At one end, the junction sequence differs from germline, possibly due to a read error. J is TRBJ2-3 and V is TRBV12-3 or TRBV12-4, with 8 bases that match TRBD1. The CDR3 is 14 residues long. CDR3 in amino acids: CVTEPGQGTDTQYF. The CDR3 DNA reads TGCGTCACCGAACCGGGACAGGGCACAGATACGCAGTATTTT.

This clonotype was counted a single time. The chain links TRBV4-1 to TRBJ1-4; D remains ambiguous. The CDR3 extends over 15 amino acids. Looked up from germline, CDR1 is MGHRA and CDR2 is YSYEKL. With 1 base removed from V and 4 bases from J, the gap between germline ends came to 10 bases. The CDR3 DNA sequence: TGCGCCAGCAGCCAAGGTAGATTGGGTAATGAAAAACTGTTTTTT. The encoded protein is CASSQGRLGNEKLFF.

This clonotype has at least ten counts. The chain is built from TRBV28 and TRBJ2-7; 7 bases map to TRBD2. The CDR3 extends over 12 amino acids. Germline trimming cut 6 bases from V and 2 bases from J; bases unmatched to any gene: 1. CDR1 and CDR2 (germline): MDHEN, SYDVKM. Here the CDR3 reads CASRGGTYEQYF. The CDR3 DNA is TGTGCCAGCAGGGGAGGGACCTACGAGCAGTACTTC.

In its sample, this clonotype was seen many times. V usage is TRBV20-1 and J usage is TRBJ2-5; a weak D match, TRBD1 (6 bases). The germline V gene encodes CDR1 DFQATT and CDR2 SNEGSKA (reference sequence). The CDR3 is 14 residues long. Trimming took 0 bases from V and 5 from J, leaving 13 bases between them. CDR3 residues: CSARDKGVWETQYF. Written as DNA, the CDR3 is TGCAGTGCTAGAGATAAGGGGGTATGGGAGACCCAGTACTTC.

This chain links TRBV6-1 with TRBJ2-3; 8 nucleotides line up with TRBD2. Germline V lookup: CDR1 MNHNS, CDR2 SASEGT. With 8 bases clipped from V and 0 bases from J, the junction kept 7 bases outside the gene matches. The length of the CDR3 is 15 residues. CDR3 sequence reads: CASWAAGVSTDTQYF. In nucleotides, the CDR3 is TGTGCCAGCTGGGCAGCGGGGGTTAGCACAGATACGCAGTATTTT.

The chain carries TRBV29-1 and TRBJ2-7; D gene unclear. The CDR3 consists of 15 residues. Germline lookup yields CDR1 SQVTM and CDR2 ANQGSEA. V lost 6 bases and J lost 6, with 24 bases in between. DNA for the CDR3: TGCAGCGTGGAATTGTCTGGCCAGACTCGCGGCGAGCAGTACTTC. This codes for CSVELSGQTRGEQYF.

The chain joins TRBV5-1 to TRBJ2-7; unclear D gene. CDR1 is SGHRS and CDR2 is YFSETQ in the germline V gene. Trimming pared 1 base from V and 3 bases from J, leaving 8 bases between. CDR3 length: 13 residues. The CDR3 loop is CASSLSPRYEQYF. As DNA, the CDR3 is TGCGCCAGCAGCTTGTCTCCTCGCTACGAGCAGTACTTC. Full variable domain (remainder filled in from reference TRBV5-1 and TRBJ2-7): KAGVTQTPRYLIKTRGQQVTLSCSPISGHRSVSWYQQTPGQGLQFLFEYFSETQRNKGNFPGRFSGRQFSNSRSEMNVSTLELGDSALYLCASSLSPRYEQYFGPGTRLTVT.

This clonotype was seen only a few times. This rearrangement joins TRBV12-3 or TRBV12-4 to TRBJ2-5; 9 positions agree with TRBD2. The ends lost 4 bases at V and 4 bases at J; junction bases unmatched: 7. The CDR3 consists of 15 residues. DNA for the CDR3: TGTGCCAGCAGTTCTCCGGGACTAGCATCAGAGACCCAGTACTTC. It translates to CASSSPGLASETQYF.